The 10 T cell receptor beta chains below were found in one sample sequenced in a study of blood T cell repertoires in COVID-19. Data came from immunoSEQ multiplex PCR; TCRdb stores just in-frame clones and leaves some out. This sample yields 150,000 to 200,000 clones, of which around 82% are seen a single time; about 11% belongs to the top ten. The specimen sequenced was peripheral blood. The receptor set was obtained from a man aged 55 to 70 with active or convalescent COVID-19.

The chain uses TRBV5-1 and TRBJ2-1; 11 bases agree with TRBD2. Germline V gene lookup returns CDR1 SGHRS and CDR2 YFSETQ. The V gene end was trimmed by 4 bases and the J gene end by 6 bases; junction bases not matched to a gene: 6. This CDR3 contains 15 residues. The CDR3 region has the DNA TGCGCCAGCAGCCACGGGACTAGCGGCGTCAATGAGCAGTTCTTC. It translates to CASSHGTSGVNEQFF.

V usage is TRBV27 and J usage is TRBJ1-1; D is ambiguous. CDR1 is MNHEY, CDR2 SMNVEV, per germline (reference sequence). V lost 4 bases and J 0 bases, leaving 6 bases between the germline ends. The CDR3 contains 13 residues. The CDR3 region has the DNA TGTGCCAGCAGTTCAACATTGAACACTGAAGCTTTCTTT. Encoded protein: CASSSTLNTEAFF.

This clone has a handful of counts. CDR3 sequence: CASSLTGYEQYF. CDR3 nucleotides: TGTGCCAGCAGTTTAACCGGCTACGAGCAGTACTTC. The chain carries TRBV12-3 or TRBV12-4 and TRBJ2-7; D is uncertain. The CDR3 is 12 amino acids. V shed 2 bases and J shed 3 bases, with 5 bases lying between them.

This chain joins TRBV29-1 and TRBJ2-1; D unresolved. This CDR3 region has 15 residues. Trimming shortened V by 8 bases and J by 8 bases, and 25 bases separated the two germline ends. Germline-derived CDR1 and CDR2 are SQVTM and ANQGSEA. CDR3 residues: CSPSENLQVVHEQFF. The DNA for the CDR3 is TGCAGCCCTTCCGAAAACTTGCAGGTAGTCCATGAGCAGTTCTTC.

V gene TRBV19 combines with J gene TRBJ2-1; 11 bases agree with TRBD2. Germline CDR1 and CDR2: LNHDA and SQIVND (reference sequence). This CDR3 comprises 17 residues. With V trimmed by 6 bases and J by 7 bases, 14 bases remained unmatched. The CDR3 DNA reads TGTGCCAGTAGCCCTGGACTAGCGGGCCACGGGGGGAATGAGCAGTTCTTC. Its protein product is CASSPGLAGHGGNEQFF.

This chain links TRBV4-1 with TRBJ2-7; D is ambiguous. This CDR3 region has 16 residues. Germline V gives CDR1 MGHRA, CDR2 YSYEKL. V lost 0 bases and J 1 base, leaving 13 bases between the germline ends. CDR3 in amino acids: CASSQDGQVLSYEQYF. As DNA, the CDR3 is TGCGCCAGCAGCCAAGATGGGCAGGTCTTATCCTACGAGCAGTACTTC.

The chain is built from TRBV28 and TRBJ2-7; tentatively, D is TRBD2 (5 bases). The CDR3 runs to 13 residues. CDR1 is MDHEN and CDR2 is SYDVKM in the germline V gene. V gave up 6 bases and J gave up 6 bases, with 15 bases separating them. Written as DNA, the CDR3 is TGTGCCAGCAGCCCCACCCGGACTTTCGAGCAGTACTTC. Protein product: CASSPTRTFEQYF.

The rearrangement links TRBV13 to TRBJ1-1, with TRBD1 identical over 9 bases. CDR1 is PRHDT, CDR2 FYEKMQ, per germline (reference sequence). This CDR3 is 14 amino acids long. V lost 3 bases and J lost 5; bases outside the gene matches: 4. CDR3 DNA sequence: TGTGCCAGCAGCTTGGGGACAGGGAAAACTGAAGCTTTCTTT. Amino acid sequence: CASSLGTGKTEAFF.

The rearrangement links TRBV20-1 to TRBJ1-2; D is perhaps TRBD1 (6 bases). The CDR3 runs to 10 residues. Germline CDR1 is DFQATT and CDR2 is SNEGSKA (reference sequence). V was pared by 8 bases and J by 8 bases, with 12 bases between. CDR3 protein: CSTQGLGYTF. The CDR3, as DNA: TGCAGTACACAGGGATTGGGCTACACCTTC.

This clone was counted a single time. The gene calls are TRBV6-1 and TRBJ2-4; 10 bases fit TRBD1. The CDR3 has 15 residues. CDR1 is MNHNS, CDR2 SASEGT, per germline. J lost 7 bases, V lost 1 base, and 4 bases had no gene match. CDR3 amino acids: CASSEDGTGANIQYF. CDR3 in DNA: TGTGCCAGCAGTGAAGACGGGACAGGGGCGAACATTCAGTACTTC.